This T cell receptor beta chain originates from a study of blood T cell repertoires in COVID-19. About the study: Some COVID-19 samples were acute and others convalescent; all came from the United States, Italy and Spain.

Some clones are missing from TCRdb's copy, which holds only in-frame ones; the method was immunoSEQ multiplex PCR. The repertoire consists of 260,000 or so clones, with over 80% occurring once and the leading ten covering 2.5% to 3%. Residents of about two dozen US areas, aged about 18 to 89 years, made up the participants. This CDR3 comprises 13 residues. The ends were cut back, 4 bases at V and 4 bases at J, with 8 bases in the middle. Germline V lookup: CDR1 MGHRA, CDR2 YSYEKL. The sample comprised PBMCs or T cells enriched from blood (not recorded which). V usage is TRBV4-1 and J usage is TRBJ2-1; D perhaps matches TRBD2 (5 bases). The TCR sequence derives from a woman aged 30 to 39 with acute COVID-19. In DNA, the CDR3 is TGCGCCAGCAGCCCATGGACTTACAATGAGCAGTTCTTC. Translating it yields CASSPWTYNEQFF.